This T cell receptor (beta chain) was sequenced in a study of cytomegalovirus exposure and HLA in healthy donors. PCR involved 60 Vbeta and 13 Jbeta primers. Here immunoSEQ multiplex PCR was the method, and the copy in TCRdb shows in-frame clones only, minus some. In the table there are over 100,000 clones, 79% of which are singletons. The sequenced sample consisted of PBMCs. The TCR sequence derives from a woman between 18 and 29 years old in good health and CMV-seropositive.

In DNA form, the CDR3 reads TGTGCCAGCAGCTTAGATCTAAGTGGGGGGACGAACACTGAAGCTTTCTTT. Translated: CASSLDLSGGTNTEAFF. The gene calls are TRBV11-2 and TRBJ1-1; D possibly corresponds to TRBD1 (5 bases). The CDR3 runs to 17 residues. Germline V gene data show CDR1 as SGHAT and CDR2 as FQNNGV. With 0 bases removed from V and 1 base from J, the gap between germline ends came to 15 bases. The full variable domain, with the rest looked up from reference TRBV11-2 and TRBJ1-1, is EAGVAQSPRYKIIEKRQSVAFWCNPISGHATLYWYQQILGQGPKLLIQFQNNGVVDDSQLPKDRFSAERLKGVDSTLKIQPAKLEDSAVYLCASSLDLSGGTNTEAFFGQGTRLTVV.